The entry that follows covers one T cell receptor beta chain sequence. TCRdb re-analysed the 5' RACE reads in MiXCR, keeping a single row per CDR3 protein. The data contain approximately 690,000 distinct CDR3 sequences, over 5% of them seen just once; the ten biggest clones take up 1.5% to 2%. This record comes from a study of identical twins. The CDR3 extends over 20 amino acids. CDR1 is SGHRS, CDR2 YFSETQ, per germline. Losses at the gene ends were 4 bases for V and 0 bases for J; bases not matched to a gene: 14. The material sequenced was naive T cells sorted from blood. This chain joins TRBV5-1 and TRBJ2-5; 14 bases map to TRBD2. This clonotype originated in a man younger than 35 in good health. Here the CDR3 DNA reads TGCGCCAGCAGCCGAGGACTAGCGGGAGGCCTGGCCCTCAACCAAGAGACCCAGTACTTC. It specifies CASSRGLAGGLALNQETQYF.